These T cell receptor beta chains were read from a single sample in a study of cytomegalovirus exposure and HLA in healthy donors. Measured with immunoSEQ multiplex PCR; TCRdb has only the in-frame clones, and not every one. Of about 210,000 clones in the sample, more than 70% were seen once. Specimen: PBMCs. Receptors were obtained from a man aged 35-49 years in good health and CMV-seropositive. CDR3s include the opening cysteine and the closing phenylalanine or tryptophan. Fields, in order: V gene, clone size, J gene, D gene, CDR3 DNA, CDR3 protein. A D gene is named only where the DNA matches it firmly. Clone size appears in some rows only: once, few, many, or a class for an expanded clone.

TRBV6-5,-,TRBJ2-7,TRBD1,TGTGCCAGCAGTTACGCGGGACAGGGGGTCGAGCAGTACTTC,CASSYAGQGVEQYF
TRBV5-1,-,TRBJ1-1,-,TGCGCCAGCAGCTTCTCCGAGGACACTGAAGCTTTCTTT,CASSFSEDTEAFF
TRBV25-1,-,TRBJ2-5,-,TGTGCCAGCAGTGAATCGGGCAGGGCACAAGAGACCCAGTACTTC,CASSESGRAQETQYF
TRBV5-5,-,TRBJ1-5,TRBD1,TGTGCCAGCAGCTTGACAGGGGTGAGTCAGCCCCAGCATTTT,CASSLTGVSQPQHF
TRBV20-1,-,TRBJ1-1,-,TGCAGTGCCGACAGCCACACTGAAGCTTTCTTT,CSADSHTEAFF
TRBV5-6,once,TRBJ2-5,TRBD1,TGTGCCAGCAGCTGGTCCGGGACAGGGACAGAGACCCAGTACTTC,CASSWSGTGTETQYF
TRBV7-2,-,TRBJ2-1,TRBD2,TGTGCCAGCAGCTTAGACGTTAGCGGGAGCTCCTACAATGAGCAGTTCTTC,CASSLDVSGSSYNEQFF
TRBV2,-,TRBJ2-1,-,TGTGCCAGCGGGAGGAAGACAGAATACAATGAGCAGTTCTTC,CASGRKTEYNEQFF
TRBV7-2,-,TRBJ2-4,TRBD1,TGTGCCAGCAGCTGGGCAGGGGGTGGTGGGGCCAAAAACATTCAGTACTTC,CASSWAGGGGAKNIQYF
TRBV7-6,-,TRBJ2-5,-,TGTGCCAGCAGCTTAGTAAGGGGTGAGACCCAGTACTTC,CASSLVRGETQYF
TRBV6-1,once,TRBJ1-6,-,TGTGCCAGCATGTTTAGCGGCGCGACGGCACCCCTCCACTTT,CASMFSGATAPLHF
TRBV10-2,once,TRBJ1-1,TRBD1,TGCGCCAGCAGTGAGTCACGTCCGGGACAGGGGAGCATCGCTTTCTTT,CASSESRPGQGSIAFF
TRBV7-8,-,TRBJ1-3,TRBD1,TGTGCCAGCAGCTTAGCAGGGACAGAAGGAAACACCATATATTTT,CASSLAGTEGNTIYF
TRBV27,-,TRBJ2-2,-,TGTGCCAGCAGTTTATCCCCGGGGAGGTGGGAATGGTCCGGGGAGCTGTTTTTT,CASSLSPGRWEWSGELFF
TRBV6-1,-,TRBJ2-3,-,TGTGCCAGCAGTCTCAGGGACTGGGGCACAGATACGCAGTATTTT,CASSLRDWGTDTQYF
TRBV29-1,-,TRBJ2-4,-,TGCAGCGTTGAGGGTCGGGAGAATTCCAAAAACATTCAGTACTTC,CSVEGRENSKNIQYF
TRBV29-1,-,TRBJ2-7,TRBD1,TGCAGCGCAGGGGGCCCCTACGAGCAGTACTTC,CSAGGPYEQYF
TRBV7-9,-,TRBJ2-3,-,TGTGCCAGCAGCTCAGAGGGGGAAGGTTCAGCGCAGTATTTT,CASSSEGEGSAQYF
TRBV11-3,-,TRBJ1-5,-,TGTGCCAGCAGCCCCCTCCTGGCAGGGGCTCAGCCCCAGCATTTT,CASSPLLAGAQPQHF
TRBV4-1,-,TRBJ2-7,-,TGCGCCAGCAGCCAAGATCAGGGGTCGAGCTCCTACGAGCAGTACTTC,CASSQDQGSSSYEQYF
TRBV28,-,TRBJ1-2,-,TGTGCCAGCAGTTTGGTACACAGCTATGGCTACACCTTC,CASSLVHSYGYTF
TRBV19,few,TRBJ1-2,TRBD1,TGTGCCAGTAGCCAGACAGGGAGTACGGATGGCTACACCTTC,CASSQTGSTDGYTF
TRBV6-6,-,TRBJ2-7,-,TGTGCCAGCAGTTCTGAGGACAGCGTTATCTTC,CASSSEDSVIF
TRBV28,-,TRBJ1-3,TRBD1,TGTGCCAGCAGTTTCGCAGGGGGCCAAAACACCATATATTTT,CASSFAGGQNTIYF
TRBV7-2,once,TRBJ1-4,-,TGTGCCAGCAGCTTAGGTGGGACACCAACTAATGAAAAACTGTTTTTT,CASSLGGTPTNEKLFF
TRBV7-6,-,TRBJ2-1,TRBD1,TGTGCCAGCAGCGCGGGACAGGGCTATGAGCAGTTCTTC,CASSAGQGYEQFF
TRBV6-1,-,TRBJ2-7,TRBD1,TGTGCCAGCAGGCGAGGACAGGGAAGCTCCTACGAGCAGTACTTC,CASRRGQGSSYEQYF
TRBV5-1,-,TRBJ2-5,TRBD2,TGCGCCAGCAGCCCGGGGCAATTAGCGGGAGGGCCCTCGTGGCAAGAGACCCAGTACTTC,CASSPGQLAGGPSWQETQYF
TRBV5-1,-,TRBJ2-3,TRBD2,TGCGCCAGCAGCTTGGGGGCTAGCGGACCCAGACCAGATACGCAGTATTTT,CASSLGASGPRPDTQYF
TRBV5-1,-,TRBJ1-1,TRBD1,TGCGCCAGCAGCCTGGGGACAGCCTATACTGAAGCTTTCTTT,CASSLGTAYTEAFF
TRBV19,-,TRBJ2-1,-,TGTGCCAGTAGTTGGGCAGGTTACAATGAGCAGTTCTTC,CASSWAGYNEQFF
TRBV2,-,TRBJ1-5,TRBD1,TGTGCCAGCAGCCCGGGACAGCAAGTTCGGCCCCAGCATTTT,CASSPGQQVRPQHF
TRBV13,-,TRBJ2-7,TRBD1,TGTGCCAGCAGCCAAGGGACAGGGGACTACGAGCAGTACTTC,CASSQGTGDYEQYF
TRBV7-8,-,TRBJ2-7,TRBD2,TGTGCCAGCAGCACCGATAGGGGGACTAGCGGGAGGCGTAGCTCCTACGAGCAGTACTTC,CASSTDRGTSGRRSSYEQYF
TRBV2,-,TRBJ2-1,-,TGTGCCAGCACTGCCCCTGCTTCCGGGACATCCCTGGGTCATGAGCAGTTCTTC,CASTAPASGTSLGHEQFF
TRBV7-9,few,TRBJ2-3,TRBD1,TGTGCCAACCTGGACATCCGGGACAGGGGCACAGATACGCAGTATTTT,CANLDIRDRGTDTQYF
TRBV6-1,-,TRBJ2-1,TRBD1,TGTGCCAGCAGCGGGACAGGGCCGAGCAATGAGCAGTTCTTC,CASSGTGPSNEQFF
TRBV11-2,-,TRBJ2-3,-,TGTGCCAGCAGCTCAAACACAGATACGCAGTATTTT,CASSSNTDTQYF
TRBV7-9,-,TRBJ2-7,TRBD2,TGTGCCAGCAGCTTAGGACCCGGGACTAGCGGTTCCTACGAGCAGTACTTC,CASSLGPGTSGSYEQYF
TRBV4-3,-,TRBJ2-1,TRBD2,TGCGCCAGCAGCCCAGCTAGCGGGTCCTCCTACAATGAGCAGTTCTTC,CASSPASGSSYNEQFF
TRBV10-3,-,TRBJ2-5,-,TGTGCCACCATGTGGCCTGGAGGGCCCCAAGAGACCCAGTACTTC,CATMWPGGPQETQYF